This TCR beta chain was sequenced in a study of cytomegalovirus exposure and HLA in healthy donors (dated by TCRdb to about 2017). With regard to the full study: According to an earlier analysis of 587 of the donors, 200 million or so T cells yielded roughly 100 million unique TCR beta sequences and around 300 Gb of sequence data. Approximately 300 gigabases of sequencing data and roughly 80 million unique TCR sequences made up an early release that covered approximately 650 HLA-typed donors. The genetic ancestry cluster associated with self-reported Caucasian donors included 70% to 85% of the approximately 430 genotyped donors. The study aimed to test whether signatures of past pathogen exposure could be identified by cataloging public T cell receptors. The study used immunosequencing to profile the T cell repertoires of approximately 650 subjects and linked those repertoires to cytomegalovirus serostatus. Along with the roughly 670-subject first cohort, a separate validation cohort of over a hundred different subjects was used. To predict cytomegalovirus infection status, the study brought together high-throughput TCR immunosequencing, statistical association of individual TCRs with disease status, and machine learning. In a later analysis, previously published TCR beta repertoires from 550 to 750 donors were re-analyzed and high-resolution HLA genotyping was added so that TCR occurrence patterns could be studied. In the later analysis, no new phenotypic data were used to find candidate immune exposures; instead, reliance was placed on TCR beta sequences and their occurrence across donors. An earlier analysis of several hundred of the donors applied high-throughput TCR beta sequencing to assess whether each TCR beta V gene segment acted as functional or pseudogenic. Alongside the repertoire data, information on donor age, sex, ethnicity and CMV serostatus was compiled. A later genetic analysis took genome-wide SNP genotypes for about 55% of the 666 donors and used that subset as a discovery cohort. All discovery cohort repertoires had been generated using a single sequencing platform. HLA typing included class I and class II loci at four-digit resolution. Typing coverage differed by locus: A, B, C, DRB1 and DQB1 were typed in roughly 620-630 donors, DQA1 in about 500, DPA1 in 600 to 610, and DPB1 in 450 to 480. Roughly 5 DR-DQ haplotypes were handled as single units for association and clustering, since linkage in the cohort was strong. Among roughly 370 genotyped donors of the cohort, an average of around 240,000 unique TCR beta nucleotide sequences were sequenced per donor, around 20% of them non-productive.

The cohort was made up of about 670 healthy bone marrow donors. At the time of sampling, all cohort members were nominally healthy, though unrecorded immune exposures were likely present. The donor tested CMV seropositive and was one of the 289 seropositive cohort members. A peripheral blood sample was provided by each donor, and peripheral blood mononuclear cells were used for TCR beta sequencing. The Qiagen DNeasy Blood Extraction Kit was used to extract genomic DNA from the blood cell samples. Measured from the cysteine to the phenylalanine, the CDR3 is 13 residues long. CDR3 DNA only is kept here, 39 bases in frame from base 1. Trimming costs V 7 bases and J 1 base, and their ends lie 10 bases apart. The germline V gene gives CDR1 as SGHRS and CDR2 as YFSETQ. Library creation used the immunoSEQ multiplex PCR assay. For the multiplex PCR, a mixture combining 60 forward primers for TCR Vbeta segments and 13 reverse primers for TCR Jbeta segments was used. A multiplex PCR assay on genomic DNA amplified the CDR3 region of rearranged TCR beta genes. The amplified TCR beta libraries were sequenced on the Illumina HiSeq System as 87-base-pair reads. Processing in the source paper ran as follows. In a later analysis, tens of millions of unique TCR beta chains were counted across the roughly 610 repertoires, and roughly 11 million of these chains were shared by at least two donors. Raw reads were error-corrected and collapsed into unique sequences with a nearest-neighbor algorithm that merged closely related sequences to remove PCR and sequencing errors. CDR3 sequences were aligned to IMGT reference sequences to assign V, D and J gene segments. For a sequence to be retained, a match of at least six nucleotides to both a V gene segment and a J gene segment was required. Rearrangements were classified as productive when the CDR3 lacked stop codons and remained in frame with V and J, and all other rearrangements were classified as non-productive. CDR3 was defined according to IMGT convention as the region running from the second conserved V-encoded cysteine to the conserved J-encoded phenylalanine. The earlier analysis of approximately 590 of the donors excluded any sequence lacking an unambiguous match to a single V gene segment. In an earlier analysis of some 590 of the donors, a V segment was called functional when productive rearrangements were above 56.7%, and segregating when the standard deviation between donors exceeded 5%. A statistical classification framework was built to diagnose cytomegalovirus status from the catalog of TCR beta chain sequences. A later analysis assigned V and J genes by comparing TCR nucleotide sequences with IMGT/GENE-DB human TR gene sequences. In a later analysis, CDR3 sequences and most-parsimonious VDJ recombination scenarios were assigned using the TCRdist pipeline. In a later analysis, each TCR beta chain was defined by its CDR3 amino acid sequence together with its V-gene family, and reads lacking a unique V-gene family were excluded. To address suspected cross-contamination and a sequencing artifact, a later analysis removed several hundred highly shared, low-generation-probability nucleotide sequences. In a later analysis, a clonal expansion index for each public chain was calculated from normalized within-repertoire ranks of inferred template counts. A later analysis computed generation probabilities with a VDJ recombination model fitted to out-of-frame rearrangements, and checked the results against IGoR. Hypergeometric tests were used in a later analysis to score TCR-TCR, TCR-HLA and TCR-CMV co-occurrence, with a repertoire-size bias correction applied to the TCR pairs. False discovery rates were estimated in a later analysis by permuting HLA or CMV assignments 20 times. In a later analysis, co-occurring TCRs were grouped using DBSCAN, and TCRdist sequence similarity was added for clustering within HLA-allele-positive subsets. Repertoires with fewer than 30,000 or more than 120,000 public chains were left out of co-occurrence clustering, as were a handful of repertoires with anomalous nucleotide sharing. Here the immuneACCESS table is served through TCRdb, limited to in-frame sequences with V and J called. Missing clones are a known gap in these copies; in checked studies unresolved V genes cover under half, and the rest lacks a known reason. V, J and clone size reflect that table, while D and trimming were determined from the DNA. This sample comprises fewer than 250,000 clones, approximately 80% of them detected only once. 13% to 15% of the sample is taken by the ten largest.

A note on this clone: There is no known antigen for this receptor. Per-base quality was not reported, and no clone a single base away is much larger than it.

Beyond this particular receptor, the publication reports: Because HLA typing was missing for some donors at each locus, association tests included only the typed subset. A later analysis found that HLA-associated TCR beta chains were more clonally expanded and had lower generation probabilities than equally common non-associated chains. An earlier analysis of around 540 of the donors showed that most TCR beta V segments appeared in productive rearrangements either about 87% or about 30% of the time, which broadly matched IMGT annotations. In vitro tests confirmed that a few of the cytomegalovirus-associated TCR beta chains recognize cytomegalovirus antigens. Some IMGT-functional V segments, including TRBV6-2 and TRBV6-3, could not be told apart with the 87-base-pair reads, so those segments were excluded. Specific HLA alleles were associated with around 18,000 TCR beta sequences at a false discovery rate of 0.05 in a later analysis. The classifier was reported to diagnose cytomegalovirus status with high specificity and sensitivity in both the original and validation cohorts. A further reported finding was that TCR beta sequences accurately predicted the HLA-A and HLA-B alleles for most subjects in the first cohort. A later analysis found that most CMV-associated TCR beta chains appeared HLA-restricted, with HLA associations seemingly driven largely by CMV exposure. In this cohort, only TCR beta chains were sequenced, and detectable features were limited by the absence of alpha or paired-chain data. The study gave a list of about 170 TCR beta chains associated with cytomegalovirus. The sequencing pipeline was judged likely to have produced a cluster of highly shared sequence variants as a technical artifact. Correlated functional status among segregating V segments might reflect linkage disequilibrium, but an unknown experimental factor could not be ruled out. In a later analysis, TCR association rates were found to vary across HLA loci, with the most associated TCRs seen for DRB1 alleles and the fewest for HLA-C alleles. An association between a missense DCLRE1C variant and V-gene and J-gene trimming of TCR beta chains was found in a later genetic analysis and replicated in an independent cohort. Several of the top co-occurrence clusters appeared to be linked to parvovirus B19, influenza, CMV and Epstein-Barr virus, according to a later analysis. According to a later genetic analysis, donors in an Asian-associated ancestry cluster had fewer N-insertions in productive TCRs than the approximately 700-donor mean. According to the authors, the approach could potentially be generalized to other disease states and immunological phenotypes. Most TCR sequences were seen in very few donors, while some public TCRs were found in many individuals. Because counts were too low, 15 or so rarely observed V segments, including chromosome 9 orphons, were excluded from the earlier analysis of some 590 of the donors. Assigning TCR associations to individual alleles was difficult when HLA alleles, especially DR and DQ, strongly co-occurred. Sequencing depth was assumed to be roughly uniform across donors in the presence/absence analyses, though that assumption may not hold. The only immune exposure information available for the cohort was CMV serostatus.

The V and J segments used are TRBV5-1 and TRBJ2-3; a tentative D call is TRBD2 (6 bases match). The source of this sequence is a woman in her 30s in good health and CMV-seropositive. What was sequenced was PBMCs. The CDR3 protein: CASWREGTDTQYF. The DNA sequence is as follows: TGCGCCAGCTGGAGGGAGGGCACAGATACGCAGTATTTT.